This TCR beta chain is from a study of cytomegalovirus exposure and HLA in healthy donors. Using immunoSEQ multiplex PCR, the repertoire was profiled, and TCRdb retains in-frame clones only, with some absent. Here the sample spans around 140,000 clones, 85% to 95% being singletons. With 7 bases clipped from V and 1 base from J, the junction kept 5 bases outside the gene matches. Germline CDR1 and CDR2: MNHNY and SVGAGI (reference sequence). This CDR3 comprises 15 residues. Study-wide results and limits: Cytomegalovirus status was reportedly diagnosed by the classifier with high specificity and sensitivity. The finding came from a later analysis; first-cohort TCR clusters tended to co-occur in the 95 to 150 validation repertoires. Generally TCR sequences proved uncommon, though certain public TCRs appeared in numerous donors.

Donors were drawn from the 120-subject validation cohort, separate from the approximately 670-subject first cohort. Remarks on this clone: Its target is not known.

This TCR came from a man in his late teens or twenties in good health and CMV-seropositive. The V call is TRBV6-6, the J call TRBJ1-5, with 9 positions matching TRBD1. Material for sequencing was PBMCs. CDR3 DNA: TGTGCCAGCACCTACAGGGGGCCAAGCAATCAGCCCCAGCATTTT. Its translation is CASTYRGPSNQPQHF.